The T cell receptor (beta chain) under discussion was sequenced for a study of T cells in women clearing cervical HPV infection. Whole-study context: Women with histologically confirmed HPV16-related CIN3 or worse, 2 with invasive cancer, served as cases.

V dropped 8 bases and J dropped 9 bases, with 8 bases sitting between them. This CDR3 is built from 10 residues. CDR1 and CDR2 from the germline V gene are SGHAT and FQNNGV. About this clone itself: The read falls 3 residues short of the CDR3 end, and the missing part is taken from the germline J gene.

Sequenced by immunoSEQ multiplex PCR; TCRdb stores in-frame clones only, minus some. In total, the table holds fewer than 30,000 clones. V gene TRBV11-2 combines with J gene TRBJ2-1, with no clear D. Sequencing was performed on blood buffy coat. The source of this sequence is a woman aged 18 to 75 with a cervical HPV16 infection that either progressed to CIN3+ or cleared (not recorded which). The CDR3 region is CASGHPEQFF. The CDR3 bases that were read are TGTGCCAGCGGGCACCCTGAG.